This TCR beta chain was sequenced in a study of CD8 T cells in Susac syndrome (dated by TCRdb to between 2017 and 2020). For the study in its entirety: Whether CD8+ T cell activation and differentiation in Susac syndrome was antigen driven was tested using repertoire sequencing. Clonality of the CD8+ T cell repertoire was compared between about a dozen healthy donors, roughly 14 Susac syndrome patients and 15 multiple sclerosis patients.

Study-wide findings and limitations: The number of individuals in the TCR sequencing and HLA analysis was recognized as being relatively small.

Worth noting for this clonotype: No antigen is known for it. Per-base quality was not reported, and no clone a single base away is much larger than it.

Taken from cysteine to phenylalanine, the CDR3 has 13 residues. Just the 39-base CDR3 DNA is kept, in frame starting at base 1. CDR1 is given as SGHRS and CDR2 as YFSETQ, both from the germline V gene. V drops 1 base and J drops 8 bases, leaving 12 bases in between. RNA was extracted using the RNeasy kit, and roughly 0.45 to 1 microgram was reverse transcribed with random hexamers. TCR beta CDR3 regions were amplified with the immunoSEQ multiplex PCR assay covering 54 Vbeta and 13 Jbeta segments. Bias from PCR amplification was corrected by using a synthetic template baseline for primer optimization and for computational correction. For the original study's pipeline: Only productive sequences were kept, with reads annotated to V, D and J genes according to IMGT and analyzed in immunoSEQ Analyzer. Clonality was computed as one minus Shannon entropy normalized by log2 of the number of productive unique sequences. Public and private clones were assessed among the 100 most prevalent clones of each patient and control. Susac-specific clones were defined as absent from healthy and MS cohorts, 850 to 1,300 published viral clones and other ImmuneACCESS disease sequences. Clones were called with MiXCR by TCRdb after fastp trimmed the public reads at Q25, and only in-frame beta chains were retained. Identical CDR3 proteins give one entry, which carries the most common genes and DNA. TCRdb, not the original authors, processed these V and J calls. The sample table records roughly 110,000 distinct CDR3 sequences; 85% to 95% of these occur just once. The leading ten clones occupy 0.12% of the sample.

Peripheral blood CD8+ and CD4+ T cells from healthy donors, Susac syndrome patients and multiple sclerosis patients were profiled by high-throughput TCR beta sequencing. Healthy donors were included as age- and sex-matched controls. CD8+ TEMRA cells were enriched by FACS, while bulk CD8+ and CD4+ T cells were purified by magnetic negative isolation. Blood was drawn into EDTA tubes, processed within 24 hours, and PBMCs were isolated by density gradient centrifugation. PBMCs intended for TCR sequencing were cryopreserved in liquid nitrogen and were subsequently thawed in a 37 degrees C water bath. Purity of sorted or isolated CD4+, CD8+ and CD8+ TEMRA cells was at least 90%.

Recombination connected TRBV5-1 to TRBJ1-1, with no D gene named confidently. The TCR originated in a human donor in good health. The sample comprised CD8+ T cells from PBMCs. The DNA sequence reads TGCGCCAGCAGCTTGAATTCCCACGAAGAAGCTTTCTTT. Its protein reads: CASSLNSHEEAFF.